One and the same sample provided the 5 T cell receptor beta chains below, sequenced in a study of T-cell reconstitution after alpha-beta-depleted transplantation in children. Unique molecular identifiers were incorporated when the TCRbeta library was constructed. In TCRdb, the PCR reads were re-called with MiXCR into one record per CDR3 protein. The sample lists 350,000 to 500,000 distinct CDR3 sequences, approximately 42% occurring once. Source: PBMCs, taken before TCRalphabeta/CD19-depleted stem cell transplant. The receptors here all came from a girl aged 2-9 years with aplastic anemia, due to receive a stem cell transplant.

The chain combines TRBV5-1 with TRBJ2-2, with D perhaps matching TRBD2 (5 bases). CDR3 size: 15 residues. The V end was cut by 0 bases, the J end by 4 bases, with 10 bases between. From germline, CDR1 is SGHRS and CDR2 YFSETQ. The CDR3 spells CASSLEAAGTGELFF. CDR3 sequence (DNA): TGCGCCAGCAGCTTGGAGGCCGCGGGCACCGGGGAGCTGTTTTTT.

DNA for the CDR3: TGTGCCAGCAGCTTAGTTCTGGGGGCAAATTCACCCCTCCACTTT. Protein sequence: CASSLVLGANSPLHF. The chain employs TRBV7-2 and TRBJ1-6; the D gene is possibly TRBD1 (6 bases). Looked up from germline, CDR1 is SGHTA and CDR2 is FQGNSA. Trimming pared 1 base from V and 7 bases from J, leaving 11 bases between. This CDR3 spans 15 amino acids.

This clonotype turned up a few times. J is TRBJ1-2 and V is TRBV30; TRBD1 matches 8 bases. V lost 5 bases, J lost 5 bases, and 4 bases stayed unmatched. Germline values: CDR1 GTSNPN, CDR2 SVGIG (reference sequence). This CDR3 region has 12 residues. The CDR3 DNA is TGTGCCTGGCAGGGGGCCGGATATGGCTACACCTTC. Residues: CAWQGAGYGYTF.

The V gene is TRBV15, the J gene TRBJ2-7, with D uncertain. Trimming removed 1 base from V and 5 bases from J, with 6 bases in between. Germline V gene data show CDR1 as LNHNV and CDR2 as YYDKDF (reference sequence). The CDR3 sequence is 12 residues long. The CDR3: CATSRVGNEQYF. The CDR3 coding sequence is TGTGCCACCAGCAGAGTGGGGAACGAGCAGTACTTC.

This clonotype was seen many times. CDR3 region: CASSWGGLALRRETQYF. CDR3 bases: TGCGCCAGCAGCTGGGGGGGACTAGCCCTCCGGAGAGAGACCCAGTACTTC. V usage is TRBV5-1 and J usage is TRBJ2-5, with 9 bases that match TRBD2. Germline values: CDR1 SGHRS, CDR2 YFSETQ. V shed 3 bases, J shed 4 bases, and the junction held 13 bases outside the gene matches. The CDR3 has 17 amino acids.